These T cell receptor beta chains were read from a single sample in a study of CD8+ T cells in alopecia areata. The repertoire was sequenced with immunoSEQ multiplex PCR; TCRdb's copy has only in-frame clones and lacks some. The repertoire holds about 150,000 clones, with around 47% as singletons. The sample consisted of CD4+ T cells sorted from blood. The receptors here all came from a human donor with alopecia areata. The CDR3 runs from the conserved cysteine through the conserved F or W. Fields, in order: clone size, V gene, J gene, D gene, CDR3 protein, CDR3 DNA. D genes are given only for firm matches. Only part of the rows carry a size: once, few, many, or a class if the clone is expanded.

few	TRBV29-1	TRBJ2-3	TRBD1	CSVQGDRFTTDTQYF	TGCAGCGTTCAGGGGGACAGGTTCACCACAGATACGCAGTATTTT
NA	TRBV7-3	TRBJ1-1	NA	CASSHTGWDTEAFF	TGTGCCAGCAGCCATACTGGATGGGACACTGAAGCTTTCTTT
NA	TRBV28	TRBJ2-7	TRBD2	CASSLEPSGKRYEQYF	TGTGCCAGCAGTTTGGAGCCTAGCGGGAAGCGCTACGAGCAGTACTTC
NA	TRBV10-3	TRBJ1-5	NA	CAISEVSNQPQHF	TGTGCCATCAGTGAGGTCAGCAATCAGCCCCAGCATTTT
NA	TRBV30	TRBJ2-7	NA	CAWSRNEQYF	TGTGCCTGGAGTCGAAACGAGCAGTACTTC
few	TRBV7-3	TRBJ2-1	NA	CASSLISGSSYNEQFF	TGTGCCAGCAGCTTAATTAGCGGAAGCTCCTACAATGAGCAGTTCTTC
NA	TRBV25-1	TRBJ2-6	NA	CASSDIAGANVLTF	TGTGCCAGCAGCGATATCGCTGGGGCCAACGTCCTGACTTTC
NA	TRBV6-5	TRBJ2-5	NA	CASRRTSQETQYF	TGTGCCAGCAGACGTACTTCCCAAGAGACCCAGTACTTC
NA	TRBV6-1	TRBJ2-3	NA	CASKGGHNTDTQYF	TGTGCCAGCAAGGGCGGGCACAACACAGATACGCAGTATTTT
few	TRBV4-1	TRBJ2-1	TRBD2	CASSQGPVLAGFYEQFF	TGCGCCAGCAGCCAAGGCCCTGTGCTAGCGGGTTTCTATGAGCAGTTCTTC
NA	TRBV28	TRBJ1-2	TRBD1	CASTYVGTAAGYTF	TGTGCCAGCACTTATGTAGGGACAGCCGCCGGCTACACCTTC
NA	TRBV30	TRBJ2-3	NA	CAWSVVAGSDTQYF	TGTGCCTGGAGTGTAGTGGCGGGATCAGATACGCAGTATTTT
few	TRBV25-1	TRBJ1-2	NA	CASSALSFHGYTF	TGTGCCAGCAGTGCCCTTAGTTTTCATGGCTACACCTTC
NA	TRBV18	TRBJ1-2	NA	CASSPRSFSSDYGYTF	TGTGCCAGCTCACCACGGTCTTTTAGTTCGGACTATGGCTACACCTTC
once	TRBV6-4	TRBJ2-7	NA	CASSDRGAFLGYEQYF	TGTGCCAGCAGTGACCGCGGAGCTTTCCTCGGGTACGAGCAGTACTTC
few	TRBV5-1	TRBJ2-7	TRBD1	CASSLATGGIHEQYF	TGCGCCAGCAGCTTGGCGACAGGGGGGATCCACGAGCAGTACTTC
few	TRBV18	TRBJ2-7	NA	CASSPDNYEQYF	TGTGCCAGCTCACCGGACAACTACGAGCAGTACTTC
NA	TRBV27	TRBJ2-7	TRBD2	CASSPLLAGVEYEQYF	TGTGCCAGCAGTCCACTTTTAGCGGGAGTTGAGTACGAGCAGTACTTC
NA	TRBV30	TRBJ2-1	NA	CAWSLLSYNEQFF	TGTGCCTGGAGTCTCCTGTCCTACAATGAGCAGTTCTTC
NA	TRBV7-9	TRBJ2-7	NA	CASSLLTGVFEQYF	TGTGCCAGCAGTCTTTTAACGGGAGTGTTTGAGCAGTACTTC
NA	TRBV7-9	TRBJ2-3	NA	CASSSRLADTQYF	TGTGCCAGCAGCTCGAGACTAGCAGATACGCAGTATTTT
NA	TRBV7-9	TRBJ1-1	NA	CASSLARDEAFF	TGTGCCAGCAGCTTAGCCAGGGATGAAGCTTTCTTT
few	TRBV23-1	TRBJ1-2	NA	CASSPEPGPLPYGYTF	TGCGCCAGCAGTCCCGAACCGGGACCGCTGCCCTATGGCTACACCTTC
once	TRBV30	TRBJ2-2	TRBD2	CAWSVLAGDGGELFF	TGTGCCTGGAGTGTACTAGCGGGAGATGGCGGGGAGCTGTTTTTT
NA	TRBV2	TRBJ2-1	NA	CASRPLTRILSNEQFF	TGTGCCAGCAGACCCCTGACTAGGATTCTTTCCAATGAGCAGTTCTTC
NA	TRBV25-1	TRBJ2-1	NA	CATAGGSYNEQFF	TGTGCCACCGCCGGGGGATCATACAATGAGCAGTTCTTC
NA	TRBV5-4	TRBJ1-1	NA	CASSWRQQNTEAFF	TGTGCCAGCAGCTGGAGACAGCAGAACACTGAAGCTTTCTTT
NA	TRBV29-1	TRBJ1-1	NA	CSAKPGADEAFF	TGCAGCGCCAAGCCGGGGGCCGATGAAGCTTTCTTT
few	TRBV29-1	TRBJ2-2	NA	CSAGESAGELFF	TGCAGCGCCGGTGAATCGGCCGGGGAGCTGTTTTTT
NA	TRBV7-3	TRBJ2-1	NA	CASSLTSGAQFF	TGTGCCAGCAGCTTAACGTCGGGGGCGCAGTTCTTC
few	TRBV7-9	TRBJ1-2	TRBD1	CASSLSAGGVYGYTF	TGTGCCAGCAGCTTATCGGCAGGGGGTGTCTATGGCTACACCTTC
NA	TRBV5-1	TRBJ1-1	NA	CASSPREGLNTEAFF	TGCGCCAGCAGCCCCCGCGAGGGGCTGAACACTGAAGCTTTCTTT
NA	TRBV28	TRBJ1-2	TRBD1	CASSRQGGDGYTF	TGTGCCAGCAGTCGACAGGGAGGGGATGGCTACACCTTC
NA	TRBV9	TRBJ2-7	TRBD1	CASSVGQGIGEQYF	TGTGCCAGCAGCGTAGGACAGGGAATAGGGGAGCAGTACTTC
NA	TRBV10-3	TRBJ1-1	NA	CAISEWSTEAFF	TGTGCCATCAGTGAGTGGAGTACTGAAGCTTTCTTT
NA	TRBV14	TRBJ2-2	NA	CASSQDWQANTGELFF	TGTGCCAGCAGCCAAGATTGGCAGGCGAACACCGGGGAGCTGTTTTTT
few	TRBV5-1	TRBJ2-5	NA	CASSLGRDQETQYF	TGCGCCAGCAGCTTGGGGCGGGACCAAGAGACCCAGTACTTC
NA	TRBV11-2	TRBJ2-1	TRBD2	CASRRGLAGGGTFF	TGTGCCAGCAGGAGGGGACTAGCGGGAGGCGGTACGTTCTTC
few	TRBV6-5	TRBJ2-2	TRBD2	CASRPLAGEPGELFF	TGTGCCAGCAGGCCCCTAGCGGGGGAACCCGGGGAGCTGTTTTTT
NA	TRBV5-1	TRBJ2-1	TRBD2	CASSGKLAGAFDNEQFF	TGCGCCAGCAGCGGAAAACTAGCGGGAGCCTTTGACAATGAGCAGTTCTTC
NA	TRBV28	TRBJ2-1	TRBD1	CASSLPGQGNEQFF	TGTGCCAGCAGTCTCCCAGGACAGGGAAATGAGCAGTTCTTC
NA	TRBV4-1	TRBJ2-3	TRBD2	CASSQEFTSGRVTDTQYF	TGCGCCAGCAGCCAAGAATTCACTAGCGGGAGAGTCACAGATACGCAGTATTTT
many	TRBV7-9	TRBJ2-2	TRBD1	CASSFVQGANGELFF	TGTGCCAGCAGCTTCGTACAGGGGGCTAACGGGGAGCTGTTTTTT
few	TRBV14	TRBJ2-5	NA	CASSQVHRGQRQETQYF	TGTGCCAGCAGCCAAGTCCATAGGGGCCAGAGACAAGAGACCCAGTACTTC
few	TRBV7-9	TRBJ2-1	TRBD2	CASSGLRLAGVSEQFF	TGTGCCAGCAGCGGCCTCAGGCTAGCGGGAGTATCTGAGCAGTTCTTC
NA	TRBV2	TRBJ2-7	NA	CASTEQGPSGEQYF	TGTGCCAGCACGGAACAGGGACCTTCTGGCGAGCAGTACTTC
NA	TRBV2	TRBJ2-5	TRBD2	CASTKRGRRETQYF	TGTGCCAGCACCAAGCGGGGGAGGAGAGAGACCCAGTACTTC
NA	TRBV29-1	TRBJ1-1	NA	CSGARGHTEAFF	TGCAGCGGGGCCCGTGGGCACACTGAAGCTTTCTTT
NA	TRBV7-8	TRBJ2-3	NA	CASSFELQGTDTQYF	TGTGCCAGCAGCTTCGAGTTGCAGGGGACAGATACGCAGTATTTT
NA	TRBV11-3	TRBJ2-4	NA	CASSYPTQGNIQYF	TGTGCCAGCAGTTATCCAACACAGGGAAACATTCAGTACTTC
NA	TRBV29-1	TRBJ2-7	TRBD2	CSVGLAASYEQYF	TGCAGCGTAGGACTAGCGGCTTCCTACGAGCAGTACTTC
NA	TRBV6-1	TRBJ1-5	TRBD1	CASSEPGQGRYQPQHF	TGTGCCAGCAGTGAACCCGGACAGGGGAGATATCAGCCCCAGCATTTT
once	TRBV2	TRBJ2-7	TRBD1	CATGTGYEQYF	TGTGCCACCGGGACAGGATACGAGCAGTACTTC
NA	TRBV29-1	TRBJ1-5	NA	CSVQIRGNQPQHF	TGCAGCGTCCAAATCAGGGGCAATCAGCCCCAGCATTTT
few	TRBV4-1	TRBJ2-3	NA	CASSQDEVGDTQYF	TGCGCCAGCAGCCAAGACGAGGTTGGGGATACGCAGTATTTT
NA	TRBV11-2	TRBJ2-5	NA	CASSLNGETQYF	TGTGCCAGCAGCTTGAACGGGGAGACCCAGTACTTC
NA	TRBV4-2	TRBJ2-1	TRBD2	CASSRRIREGEDEQFF	TGTGCCAGCAGCCGGCGTATTCGGGAGGGCGAGGATGAGCAGTTCTTC
NA	TRBV2	TRBJ2-2	TRBD1	CASSNRGTAGELFF	TGTGCCAGCAGCAACCGAGGGACAGCCGGGGAGCTGTTTTTT